The 3 T cell receptor beta chains reported below all come from one sample, sequenced in a study of response to subunit inactivated influenza vaccine. MiXCR was run by TCRdb on the RT-PCR reads, yielding one entry per CDR3 protein. This table holds 650,000 to 850,000 distinct CDR3 sequences, about 14% found once. Specimen: PBMCs from blood, collected around 14 days before vaccination. The receptors here all came from a man aged 45 to 65 who received an inactivated influenza vaccine.

This clonotype showed up just a few times. V is TRBV18 and J is TRBJ1-2; D is perhaps TRBD1 (5 bases). Germline V gene data show CDR1 as KGHSH and CDR2 as LQKENI. The CDR3 is made up of 16 amino acids. Trimming took off 3 bases at V and 3 bases at J, with 17 bases between the two ends. The CDR3 DNA reads as TGTGCCAGCTCACCGAAAACCGGGACGCCATACTATGGCTACACCTTC. This encodes CASSPKTGTPYYGYTF.

This clonotype was seen ten or more times. The chain employs TRBV5-1 and TRBJ2-5; 12 bases agree with TRBD1. Germline CDR1 SGHRS, CDR2 YFSETQ. This CDR3 is 17 amino acids long. J was trimmed by 5 bases and V by 5 bases; bases with no gene match: 13. CDR3 DNA: TGCGCCAGCAGTCTTCTCCCGGGACAGGGGGCTATGGAGACCCAGTACTTC. Translating it yields CASSLLPGQGAMETQYF.

This clonotype was found many times. The rearrangement uses TRBV25-1 and TRBJ2-7, with no clear D. CDR1 is MGHDK and CDR2 is SYGVNS in the germline V gene. The CDR3 has 14 amino acids. V was shortened by 4 bases and J by 5 bases, with 15 bases between the two germline ends. CDR3 sequence: CASSGKSWVDEQYF. For the CDR3, the DNA is TGTGCCAGCAGTGGGAAGAGCTGGGTAGACGAGCAGTACTTC.